This T cell receptor beta chain is from a study of control samples from healthy donors and cancer patients. V lost 1 base and J lost 2, with 9 bases in between. Germline V gene lookup returns CDR1 SGHNT and CDR2 YYREEE (reference sequence). The CDR3 is 14 amino acids. Profiling relied on immunoSEQ multiplex PCR, and the TCRdb table lists in-frame clones only, not all of them. The sample holds around 71,000 clones, less than 95% seen once. This clone appeared a few times. The chain uses TRBV5-4 and TRBJ2-5, with D perhaps given as TRBD1 or TRBD2 (5 bases each). Sequenced material: PBMCs. The sequence was collected from a woman aged 45-65 years with colorectal cancer. CDR3 DNA sequence: TGTGCCAGCAGCTTGAGGTGGGGGCAAGAGACCCAGTACTTC. This encodes CASSLRWGQETQYF.